This T cell receptor (beta chain) is drawn from a study of T cells in Graves' hyperthyroidism and ophthalmopathy (dated by TCRdb to the late 2010s). Concerning the study at large: Peripheral blood was sampled at the time of initial diagnosis, prior to any treatment. To identify distinguishing TCR V-J signatures, a discovery cohort of some 100 patients was used, comprising approximately 40 with Graves' ophthalmopathy and 55 to 65 with stable Graves' hyperthyroidism. After blood sampling, hyperthyroidism patients were treated with methimazole at a starting dose of 30 mg daily, and ophthalmopathy patients were treated with high-dose intravenous methylprednisolone. The paper describes TCR Vbeta CDR3 sequencing of more than 120 peripheral blood samples, made up of fewer than 50 ophthalmopathy patients, approximately 73 hyperthyroidism patients and roughly 17 progressor patients. The 75 to 100 discovery patients were divided at random into training and test sets in a 7:3 ratio. Prospective prediction of ophthalmopathy was tested in an independent validation cohort of approximately 18 hyperthyroidism patients and 15 to 17 patients who later progressed to ophthalmopathy. Thyroid tissue and blood T-cell repertoires from about 6 Graves' hyperthyroidism patients were also compared in the study. The study at large found these results: Ophthalmopathy was separated from stable hyperthyroidism by a 13 V-J signature model, with approximately 90% sensitivity and about 81% specificity obtained in cross-validation and 80%/75% obtained in testing. In validation, the model predicted progression to ophthalmopathy with just under 71% sensitivity and approximately 72% specificity, a median of approximately 6.5 months before onset. Most expanded thyroid clonotypes (frequency above 0.001) were also found in blood, which suggests that blood repertoires may mirror thyroid immune responses. Sample size was not statistically predetermined, and investigators were not blinded to group allocation.

The TCR beta CDR3 regions were amplified from the RNA transcripts. The TCR CDR3 was subjected to a first round of RT-PCR using the HTBI primer set and the Qiagen OneStep RT-PCR kit. Libraries were constructed in a second round of multiplex PCR, after which size selection and purification were carried out. The libraries were sequenced on an Illumina HiSeq2000 using paired-end 100 bp reads. The original pipeline was this. SOAPnuke was used to process the raw data, removing reads that contained adapters or uncalled bases, had a mean Phred below 15, or lacked an exact match to the constant primer or identifier. COPE v1.2.5 was used to merge the high-quality paired reads, and each unique nucleotide sequence was defined as a clonotype. Clonotypes were aligned to IMGT TRBV, TRBD and TRBJ reference segments using MiTCR v1.1. Only V-J combinations with frequency above 0.0001, covering about 99% of repertoires, were analysed. A TCS score was defined as the ratio between F50 (clonal expansion) and ExV (chaos), using BLOSUM62-based TCRdist between CDR3 peptides within each V-J. Welch's t-statistics and random forest reduced some 510 V-J features to 13, which were used in a naive Bayes classifier (R e1071). The similarity between thyroid and blood repertoires was quantified using the Morisita-Horn index. The raw public reads went through TCRdb reprocessing: fastp at Q25, MiXCR clone calling, in-frame beta chains kept. Each CDR3 protein appears once, grouped with its most common genes and DNA. The V and J calls here are based on TCRdb, not the publication. Present in this sample are 750,000 to 950,000 distinct CDR3 sequences, over 35% of which were seen just once. The ten largest clones capture 8% to 9% of the sample.

Stable Graves' hyperthyroidism was defined as no progression to ophthalmopathy during 18 months of follow-up. Hyperthyroidism patients were aged 18 to 65 years and newly diagnosed, with disease duration of less than 2 months. Any patient with an uncontrolled infection, another autoimmune disease, pregnancy or lactation was excluded. Diagnoses were established on the basis of clinical symptoms, serum thyroxine and TRAb, thyroid ultrasound, and orbital computed tomography. PBMCs were isolated from approximately 10 ml of fresh peripheral blood by Ficoll-Paque density gradient centrifugation. Total RNA was extracted using Trizol reagent, and RNA quality was assessed on an Agilent 2100 Bioanalyzer. The sample holds many counts of this clonotype. This receptor's antigen is unknown. No base-level quality is on record; no much larger clone is a single base apart. The CDR3, cysteine through phenylalanine, is 15 amino acids long. Only the CDR3 DNA stays, 45 bases, in frame from base 1. Reading the germline V gene (reference sequence) gives CDR1 SSHAT and CDR2 FNYEAQ.

The clonotype originates from a man aged 18 to 35 with Graves' hyperthyroidism. The chain employs TRBV7-7 and TRBJ2-6; TRBD2 matches 9 bases in the middle. Specimen: blood. The CDR3 region has the sequence CASGSGTSGANVLTF. In nucleotides, the sequence is TGTGCTAGCGGGAGTGGCACCTCTGGGGCCAACGTCCTGACTTTC.